A single TCR beta chain is shown here with its context. What it binds is not known. The J segment lost 8 bases and the V segment lost 1 base, leaving 7 bases of the junction unmatched. From germline, CDR1 is DFQATT and CDR2 SNEGSKA (reference sequence). The CDR3 extends over 14 amino acids. As TCR cDNA was made by 5'RACE template switching, a universal primer site and UMIs were added. TCRdb re-called the 5' RACE reads with MiXCR, one entry per CDR3 protein. This table has approximately 300,000 distinct CDR3 sequences, around 6.8% appearing once. This sample is drawn from a study of T cells after yellow fever vaccination. On the study more broadly: Preparing low-cell-number fractions relied on SMART-Seq v4 Ultra Low Input.

Notes on the study in general: Researchers cautioned that FACS-sorted repertoires could harbor abundant clonotypes contaminating from the bulk population. The secondary response showed a weaker magnitude and a faster peak, day 5 versus 15.

This TCR was recovered from a man aged 18 to 29 who received the YFV17D yellow fever vaccine. Sequenced here: PBMCs, sampled more than 35 days after the first yellow fever vaccination. V gene TRBV20-1 combines with J gene TRBJ2-4; 8 nucleotides match TRBD1. CDR3 region: CSARVAGGFDIQYF. The CDR3 nucleotides are TGCAGTGCTAGAGTAGCAGGGGGCTTTGACATTCAGTACTTC.